The rows below give T cell receptor beta chains drawn from one sample of a study of cytomegalovirus exposure and HLA in healthy donors. Profiling relied on immunoSEQ multiplex PCR, and the TCRdb table lists in-frame clones only, not all of them. The sample yields 200,000 to 250,000 clones, more than 85% seen once. The sequencing sample was made of PBMCs. These receptors came from a woman between 18 and 29 years old in good health and CMV-seronegative. CDR3s include the opening cysteine and the closing phenylalanine or tryptophan. The order of the fields is D gene, V gene, J gene, clone size, CDR3 protein, CDR3 DNA. The D gene is left open where the match is weak. Where a row states a size, it is once, few, many or the class of an expanded clone; other rows omit it.

-	TRBV30	TRBJ2-2	-	CAWSVGQGDTGELFF	TGTGCCTGGAGTGTAGGTCAGGGTGACACCGGGGAGCTGTTTTTT
TRBD2	TRBV6-6	TRBJ2-2	-	CASSVAGKNTGELFF	TGTGCCAGCAGCGTAGCGGGAAAGAACACCGGGGAGCTGTTTTTT
TRBD1	TRBV10-3	TRBJ2-1	-	CAISPGQGNNEQFF	TGTGCCATCAGTCCGGGACAGGGCAATAATGAGCAGTTCTTC
TRBD2	TRBV4-3	TRBJ2-3	-	CASSPGLARSDTQYF	TGCGCCAGCAGCCCGGGACTAGCCCGATCAGATACGCAGTATTTT
TRBD1	TRBV7-2	TRBJ1-2	-	CASSWPGQGVDGYTF	TGTGCCAGCAGCTGGCCGGGACAGGGGGTCGATGGCTACACCTTC
-	TRBV7-9	TRBJ2-7	few	CASSGTGIGEQYF	TGTGCCAGCAGCGGCACAGGGATAGGGGAGCAGTACTTC
-	TRBV19	TRBJ1-5	few	CASSVRGGIQPQHF	TGTGCCAGTAGTGTCCGGGGAGGTATTCAGCCCCAGCATTTT
-	TRBV2	TRBJ2-5	-	CASSVLWAQETQYF	TGTGCCAGCAGTGTTTTGTGGGCGCAAGAGACCCAGTACTTC
-	TRBV29-1	TRBJ2-3	-	CSVAGPPIYPTDTQYF	TGCAGCGTTGCAGGGCCCCCAATTTACCCCACAGATACGCAGTATTTT
TRBD1	TRBV4-1	TRBJ2-1	-	CASSKDRGQGNEQFF	TGCGCCAGCAGCAAAGACAGGGGGCAAGGGAATGAGCAGTTCTTC
-	TRBV10-1	TRBJ1-1	-	CASIQGNTEAFF	TGCGCCAGCATTCAGGGCAACACTGAAGCTTTCTTT
-	TRBV6-5	TRBJ1-1	-	CASSYSAGQAFF	TGTGCCAGCAGTTACTCGGCGGGGCAAGCTTTCTTT
-	TRBV11-2	TRBJ1-2	-	CASSLERWGAGGYTF	TGTGCCAGCAGCTTAGAACGGTGGGGAGCAGGTGGCTACACCTTC
-	TRBV5-6	TRBJ1-1	once	CASSLDTHTEAFF	TGTGCCAGCAGCTTAGACACCCACACTGAAGCTTTCTTT
-	TRBV5-1	TRBJ2-5	few	CASSLGSQETQYF	TGCGCCAGCAGCTTGGGCAGTCAAGAGACCCAGTACTTC
TRBD1	TRBV7-9	TRBJ1-2	once	CASSLGGTGGYGYTF	TGTGCCAGCAGCTTAGGAGGGACAGGGGGCTATGGCTACACCTTC
-	TRBV5-1	TRBJ2-3	-	CASSSAGGSSTDTQYF	TGCGCCAGCAGCTCCGCCGGGGGATCTAGCACAGATACGCAGTATTTT
TRBD2	TRBV7-2	TRBJ2-1	once	CASSLLAGVGNEQFF	TGTGCCAGCAGCTTACTAGCGGGGGTCGGCAATGAGCAGTTCTTC
-	TRBV11-3	TRBJ1-4	-	CASSLEGREKLFF	TGTGCCAGCAGCTTGGAGGGACGAGAAAAACTGTTTTTT
-	TRBV2	TRBJ2-4	few	CASVWGENIQYF	TGTGCCAGCGTATGGGGAGAAAACATTCAGTACTTC
-	TRBV30	TRBJ1-4	-	CAWGAKGGDEKLFF	TGTGCCTGGGGCGCTAAAGGCGGGGACGAAAAACTGTTTTTT
TRBD2	TRBV6-5	TRBJ2-1	once	CASRLLLAGGHEQFF	TGTGCCAGCAGACTACTATTAGCGGGGGGCCATGAGCAGTTCTTC
-	TRBV10-3	TRBJ1-1	-	CAISDRDWTEAFF	TGTGCCATCAGTGACAGGGACTGGACTGAAGCTTTCTTT
-	TRBV7-2	TRBJ2-5	-	CASSPRRYQETQYF	TGTGCCAGCAGCCCCAGGAGGTACCAAGAGACCCAGTACTTC